Presented here are 16 T cell receptor beta chains from one specimen sequenced in a study of OX40 agonist ivuxolimab in advanced cancers. The protocol was immunoSEQ multiplex PCR, while the TCRdb copy is restricted to in-frame clones and leaves out a portion. The profile shows around 80,000 clones, about nine tenths of them singletons. The sample was CD4+ or CD8+ T cells sorted from blood, taken in a trial of the OX40 agonist ivuxolimab. The receptors stem from an adult with an advanced solid tumor such as melanoma, head and neck, liver or kidney cancer.

This chain joins TRBV30 and TRBJ1-1; D gene unclear. CDR1 and CDR2 (germline): GTSNPN, SVGIG (reference sequence). Trimming pared 6 bases from V and 1 base from J, leaving 6 bases between. CDR3 length: 11 residues. In DNA, the CDR3 is TGTGCCTGCCTGAAGAACACTGAAGCTTTCTTT. This encodes CACLKNTEAFF.

This chain uses TRBV5-1 with TRBJ2-1; tentatively, D is TRBD1 (6 bases). Germline V gives CDR1 SGHRS, CDR2 YFSETQ. Trimming took off 2 bases at V and 8 bases at J, with 14 bases between the two ends. The CDR3 contains 14 residues. The CDR3 loop reads CASSFQTGRDEQFF. The CDR3 DNA is TGCGCCAGCAGCTTTCAGACAGGCAGGGATGAGCAGTTCTTC.

The V call is TRBV27, the J call TRBJ1-1; D is possibly TRBD1 (5 bases). The ends were cut back, 7 bases at V and 1 base at J, with 19 bases in the middle. The CDR3 loop spans 16 amino acids. Germline V gene sequence: CDR1 MNHEY, CDR2 SMNVEV (reference sequence). CDR3 DNA: TGTGCCAGCATCGGGTATCGCGGGGGGGGGAACACTGAAGCTTTCTTT. Protein: CASIGYRGGGNTEAFF.

The chain combines TRBV19 with TRBJ2-7, with 10 bases that match TRBD2. The CDR3 runs 16 residues. V lost 1 base to trimming and J lost 3 bases; unmatched junction nucleotides: 6. Germline assignment: CDR1 LNHDA and CDR2 SQIVND (reference sequence). The CDR3 DNA sequence: TGTGCCAGTAGTATAGTTTTGCTAGCGGGGGTCTACGAGCAGTACTTC. It codes for CASSIVLLAGVYEQYF.

The chain carries TRBV14 and TRBJ1-1; 7 bases match TRBD1. Germline V gives CDR1 SGHDN, CDR2 FVKESK. The CDR3 is 15 amino acids. V was clipped by 0 bases and J by 6 bases; unmatched bases: 7. CDR3 DNA sequence: TGTGCCAGCAGCCAAGACCCACAGGGGATCGCTGAAGCTTTCTTT. Translation: CASSQDPQGIAEAFF.

The rearrangement joins TRBV18 to TRBJ1-2, with TRBD1 matching over 7 bases. Trimming cost V 4 bases and J 6 bases; bases outside gene matches: 11. The CDR3 extends over 15 amino acids. CDR1 KGHSH and CDR2 LQKENI come from the germline V gene. The CDR3 is CASSRGRTGDHGYTF. The DNA of the CDR3 is TGTGCCAGCTCACGGGGCAGAACAGGGGATCATGGCTACACCTTC.

The chain recombines TRBV30 with TRBJ2-7; possibly TRBD1 for D (5 bases). The length of the CDR3 is 13 residues. Trimming took 2 bases from V and 0 from J, leaving 8 bases between them. CDR1 is GTSNPN, CDR2 SVGIG, per germline (reference sequence). The CDR3 sequence is CAWSKGFSYEQYF. The CDR3 DNA sequence: TGTGCCTGGAGTAAGGGGTTCTCCTACGAGCAGTACTTC. Complete variable domain (other parts from reference TRBV30 and TRBJ2-7): SQTIHQWPATLVQPVGSPLSLECTVEGTSNPNLYWYRQAAGRGLQLLFYSVGIGQISSEVPQNLSASRPQDRQFILSSKKLLLSDSGFYLCAWSKGFSYEQYFGPGTRLTVT.

This chain connects TRBV27 to TRBJ2-1; 12 bases map to TRBD2. Trimming cost V 2 bases and J 9 bases; bases outside gene matches: 5. The germline gives CDR1 MNHEY, CDR2 SMNVEV (reference sequence). The length of the CDR3 is 15 residues. The CDR3 sequence is CASSLGASGRGEQFF. The CDR3 DNA is TGTGCCAGCAGTTTAGGGGCTAGCGGGAGGGGTGAGCAGTTCTTC.

The table lists this clone with a few counts. CDR3 DNA sequence: TGTGCCAGCTACTCTTGGCCACCTAGGCGGGTTCCCCCAGACCGGGAGCAGTACTTC. Protein: CASYSWPPRRVPPDREQYF. The rearrangement uses TRBV6-4 and TRBJ2-7, with D possibly TRBD2 on 5 matching bases. Germline V CDR1 and CDR2: MRHNA, SNTAGT. V was clipped by 8 bases and J by 7 bases, with 36 bases between them. This CDR3 comprises 19 residues.

CDR3 sequence (DNA): TGTGCCAGCATGTCGGACACAGATACGCAGTATTTT. It translates to CASMSDTDTQYF. The J gene is TRBJ2-3, the V gene TRBV6-1; no clear D gene. The germline V gene encodes CDR1 MNHNS and CDR2 SASEGT. V shed 7 bases and J shed 2 bases, with 7 bases lying between them. This CDR3 spans 12 amino acids.

CDR3 sequence reads: CASSLMGDRDNYGYTF. CDR3 DNA: TGTGCCAGTAGCCTTATGGGGGACAGGGATAACTATGGCTACACCTTC. This chain uses TRBV19 with TRBJ1-2; TRBD1 aligns across 9 bases. V lost 6 bases to trimming and J lost 1 base; unmatched junction nucleotides: 9. This CDR3 contains 16 residues. Germline V gene lookup returns CDR1 LNHDA and CDR2 SQIVND (reference sequence). The whole variable domain, filled in from reference TRBV19 and TRBJ1-2, reads DGGITQSPKYLFRKEGQNVTLSCEQNLNHDAMYWYRQDPGQGLRLIYYSQIVNDFQKGDIAEGYSVSREKKESFPLTVTSAQKNPTAFYLCASSLMGDRDNYGYTFGSGTRLTVV.

The chain has TRBV5-1 and TRBJ2-2; a possible D gene is TRBD2 (6 bases). V gave up 1 base and J gave up 1 base, with 8 bases separating them. The CDR3 spans 15 residues. CDR1 SGHRS and CDR2 YFSETQ come from the germline V gene. Here the CDR3 reads CASSLMGGNTGELFF. As DNA, the CDR3 is TGCGCCAGCAGCTTGATGGGGGGGAACACCGGGGAGCTGTTTTTT.

V is TRBV6-5 and J is TRBJ2-7, with D perhaps given as TRBD1 or TRBD2 (6 bases each). Germline values: CDR1 MNHEY, CDR2 SVGAGI. The CDR3 loop spans 16 amino acids. The germline V and J ends were trimmed by 2 bases and 0 bases, with 14 bases remaining between them. CDR3 DNA: TGTGCCAGCAGTTACGGGGGGACACCTAGCTCCTACGAGCAGTACTTC. It translates to CASSYGGTPSSYEQYF.

The V call is TRBV30, the J call TRBJ2-5; 10 bases are a match to TRBD2. Trimming cost V 2 bases and J 4 bases; bases outside gene matches: 7. The CDR3 spans 15 residues. The germline gives CDR1 GTSNPN, CDR2 SVGIG (reference sequence). The CDR3 loop is CAWSLLAGGAETQYF. DNA for the CDR3: TGTGCCTGGAGTTTATTAGCGGGGGGCGCAGAGACCCAGTACTTC.

CDR3 DNA: TGTGCCTGGAGGACAGGGATGATCACTGAAGCTTTCTTT. As protein: CAWRTGMITEAFF. V is TRBV30 and J is TRBJ1-1; TRBD1 matches 7 bases. Per germline, CDR1 GTSNPN and CDR2 SVGIG (reference sequence). The CDR3 runs to 13 residues. V shed 3 bases and J 4 bases; nucleotides not matched to a gene: 5.

The chain is built from TRBV10-1 and TRBJ2-3; 8 nucleotides match TRBD2. CDR1 is WNHNN, CDR2 SYGVQD, per germline (reference sequence). The ends lost 3 bases at V and 3 bases at J; junction bases unmatched: 5. CDR3 length: 15 amino acids. The CDR3 loop reads CASSDRASGTDTQYF. Written as DNA, the CDR3 is TGCGCCAGCAGTGATAGGGCTAGCGGGACAGATACGCAGTATTTT.